This T cell receptor beta chain was recovered during a study of control samples from healthy donors and cancer patients. Data came from immunoSEQ multiplex PCR; TCRdb stores just in-frame clones and leaves some out. The sample carries 95,000 to 130,000 clones, 80% to 90% recorded once. CDR3 length: 16 amino acids. Germline V gene sequence: CDR1 SGDLS, CDR2 YYNGEE. V shed 3 bases, J shed 7 bases, and the junction held 13 bases outside the gene matches. V and J are TRBV9 and TRBJ2-1, with 7 bases lining up with TRBD2. Sequenced sample: PBMCs. The receptor's source is a woman aged 45-65 years with colorectal cancer. The CDR3 loop reads CASSGPRASGQNEQFF. The CDR3 bases are TGTGCCAGCAGCGGTCCGAGGGCTAGCGGTCAGAATGAGCAGTTCTTC.